The T cell receptor (beta chain) under discussion was sequenced for a study of OX40 agonist ivuxolimab in advanced cancers. The CDR3 loop spans 16 amino acids. J gave up 7 bases and V 4 bases, and 17 bases lay outside the gene matches. CDR1 and CDR2 from the germline V gene are SGHRS and YFSETQ. The method was immunoSEQ multiplex PCR; TCRdb's version includes in-frame clones alone and lacks a portion of them. The sample holds tens of thousands of clones, 86% seen once. This chain uses TRBV5-1 with TRBJ2-7, with TRBD1 identical over 7 bases. The source of this sequence is an adult with an advanced solid tumor such as melanoma, head and neck, liver or kidney cancer. This material consisted of CD4+ or CD8+ T cells sorted from blood, taken in a trial of the OX40 agonist ivuxolimab. In nucleotides, the CDR3 is TGCGCCAGCAGCCTCGGGACAGAGCAGATTCTACGAGAGCAGTACTTC. Protein product: CASSLGTEQILREQYF.